Listed here is a single TCR beta chain. The antigen remains undetermined. This sample is drawn from a study of T cell repertoires in cytomegalovirus infection. Study-wide background: Indications of both CMV infection and matching HLA type were provided by public TCR beta signatures.

Germline CDR1 MNHEY, CDR2 SMNVEV (reference sequence). This CDR3 has 15 amino acids. Deletions cut 6 bases from V and 5 bases from J, with 17 bases between. TCRdb analysed the reads with MiXCR anew, one entry per CDR3 protein. The sample shows about 900,000 distinct CDR3 sequences, around 29% of them seen only once. The sequenced sample was cultured CD8+ T cells from PBMCs, obtained from culture after CMV antigen stimulation. The chain employs TRBV27 and TRBJ1-3, with no clear D. The clonotype comes from a human donor in good health (CMV status not recorded). Some clones in this sample may be carry-over from other donors' samples. The CDR3 nucleotides are TGTGCCAGCAGCTCAATACCTATGGGTAGAAACACCATATATTTT. This gives the protein CASSSIPMGRNTIYF.